The 20 T cell receptor beta chains in this list originate from one sample, sequenced in a study of T cells in Graves' hyperthyroidism and ophthalmopathy. RNA transcripts gave rise to amplified TCR beta CDR3 regions. A first-round RT-PCR of the TCR CDR3 used the HTBI primer set. One entry per CDR3 protein, called by TCRdb with MiXCR from the multiplex PCR reads. The sample includes about 360,000 distinct CDR3 sequences, around 14% seen only once; the top ten take around 9.2%. Sequenced sample: blood. These receptors were taken from a woman under 30 with Graves' hyperthyroidism.

In its sample, this clonotype was seen many times. This sequence joins TRBV6-1 and TRBJ2-7; 15 nucleotides line up with TRBD2. Per germline, CDR1 MNHNS and CDR2 SASEGT. The length of the CDR3 is 18 residues. J lost 2 bases, V lost 5 bases, and 10 bases had no gene match. CDR3 DNA: TGTGCCAGCAGTTACTTGGGACTAGCGGGGGGCCTTGCCTACGAGCAGTACTTC. It codes for CASSYLGLAGGLAYEQYF.

This clonotype was counted only a few times. The chain joins TRBV7-2 to TRBJ2-3; D is ambiguous. This CDR3 region has 14 residues. V gave up 5 bases and J gave up 4 bases, with 13 bases separating them. Looked up from germline, CDR1 is SGHTA and CDR2 is FQGNSA. CDR3 amino acids: CASSLWTRADTQYF. The CDR3 nucleotides are TGTGCCAGCAGCCTCTGGACGAGAGCAGATACGCAGTATTTT.

In this sample, this clonotype turned up many times. The chain uses TRBV29-1 and TRBJ2-2; no clear D gene. The CDR3 loop spans 15 amino acids. Germline V gene lookup returns CDR1 SQVTM and CDR2 ANQGSEA. The V end was cut by 2 bases, the J end by 0 bases, with 10 bases between. CDR3 residues: CSVERAGTNTGELFF. CDR3 sequence (DNA): TGCAGCGTTGAAAGGGCAGGCACGAACACCGGGGAGCTGTTTTTT.

This clonotype was picked up many times. J is TRBJ2-3 and V is TRBV27, with unresolved D. The germline V and J ends were trimmed by 3 bases and 2 bases, with 12 bases remaining between them. The CDR3 runs to 15 residues. Germline lookup yields CDR1 MNHEY and CDR2 SMNVEV (reference sequence). The CDR3 spells CASSFGQILTDTQYF. Written as DNA, the CDR3 is TGTGCCAGCAGTTTCGGGCAGATCCTCACAGATACGCAGTATTTT.

This clonotype has a count of ten or more. The chain's CDR3 is CASSGSGPEAFF. The CDR3 DNA follows: TGTGCCAGTTCGGGGTCAGGTCCTGAAGCTTTCTTT. The chain combines TRBV19 with TRBJ1-1; D remains ambiguous. The V gene's germline CDR1 is LNHDA and CDR2 SQIVND (reference sequence). This CDR3 has 12 residues. Trimming cost V 8 bases and J 6 bases, with 13 bases left between them.

The sample holds many counts of this clonotype. This chain connects TRBV20-1 to TRBJ1-1; D gene uncertain. Germline V gene lookup returns CDR1 DFQATT and CDR2 SNEGSKA (reference sequence). V lost 2 bases, J lost 0 bases, and 7 bases lay in between. This CDR3 is built from 13 residues. CDR3 in DNA: TGCAGTGCTAGAAAGGGTATGAACACTGAAGCTTTCTTT. This gives the protein CSARKGMNTEAFF.

The chain joins TRBV19 to TRBJ2-7, with D unresolved. This CDR3 has 16 residues. The germline V gene has CDR1 LNHDA and CDR2 SQIVND (reference sequence). Trimming cost V 1 base and J 0 bases, with 13 bases left between them. This CDR3 is CASSIGASQSSYEQYF. In nucleotides, the CDR3 is TGTGCCAGTAGTATAGGAGCGTCCCAGAGCTCCTACGAGCAGTACTTC.

This clonotype was found a few times. J is TRBJ2-5 and V is TRBV18, with TRBD2 identical over 14 bases. This CDR3 has 17 residues. The germline gives CDR1 KGHSH, CDR2 LQKENI. Trimming at V came to 0 bases and at J to 5 bases, leaving 5 bases not matched to a gene. The CDR3: CASSPPGTSGGRETQYF. The CDR3, as DNA: TGTGCCAGCTCACCACCGGGGACTAGCGGGGGTCGTGAGACCCAGTACTTC. Together with reference TRBV18 and TRBJ2-5, the CDR3 gives the full variable domain: NAGVMQNPRHLVRRRGQEARLRCSPMKGHSHVYWYRQLPEEGLKFMVYLQKENIIDESGMPKERFSAEFPKEGPSILRIQQVVRGDSAAYFCASSPPGTSGGRETQYFGPGTRLLVL.

Many counts were recorded for this clonotype. The chain employs TRBV6-1 and TRBJ1-2, with 9 bases aligning to TRBD1. The CDR3 contains 13 residues. V trimming: 7 bases; J trimming: 6 bases; junction bases outside the gene matches: 6. Looked up from germline, CDR1 is MNHNS and CDR2 is SASEGT. DNA of the CDR3: TGTGCCAGCACCATAGGACAGGGGCATGGCTACACCTTC. Translated, it gives CASTIGQGHGYTF.

This sequence joins TRBV5-1 and TRBJ2-1, with 12 bases fitting TRBD2. There are 15 residues in the CDR3. From germline, CDR1 is SGHRS and CDR2 YFSETQ. Trimming cost V 0 bases and J 10 bases; bases outside gene matches: 5. CDR3 sequence reads: CASSLESSGGGEQFF. The CDR3 region has the DNA TGCGCCAGCAGCTTGGAGTCTAGCGGGGGGGGAGAGCAGTTCTTC.

The J gene is TRBJ2-1, the V gene TRBV4-1; either TRBD1 or TRBD2 may supply D (5 bases each). The CDR3 extends over 19 amino acids. With 1 base removed from V and 0 bases from J, the gap between germline ends came to 19 bases. Germline CDR1 and CDR2: MGHRA and YSYEKL. The CDR3 DNA is TGCGCCAGCAGCCAAGTTGGTAATTGGGGACCCAGCTCCTACAATGAGCAGTTCTTC. Its protein is CASSQVGNWGPSSYNEQFF.

A note on this clonotype: An end of the junction does not agree with germline; a read error may underlie this. The rearrangement links TRBV2 to TRBJ2-7; D is possibly TRBD1 (6 bases). Germline V lookup: CDR1 SNHLY, CDR2 FYNNEI. The CDR3 length is 14 residues. This chain's CDR3 is CAGSRDKKSYEQYF. The DNA of the CDR3 is TGTGCCGGCAGCCGGGACAAAAAGTCCTACGAGCAGTACTTC.

This clonotype was detected many times. This chain joins TRBV10-3 and TRBJ2-3, with 9 bases fitting TRBD2. The CDR3 runs 18 residues. The germline CDR1 and CDR2 sequences are ENHRY and SYGVKD. V shed 4 bases and J 3 bases; nucleotides not matched to a gene: 14. CDR3 sequence reads: CAISVSPLREGQTDTQYF. The CDR3 nucleotides are TGTGCCATCAGTGTTTCCCCCCTGCGGGAGGGGCAGACAGATACGCAGTATTTT.

This clonotype was counted many times. The chain employs TRBV7-2 and TRBJ2-3; D uncertain. The V gene's germline CDR1 is SGHTA and CDR2 FQGNSA. This CDR3 has 14 amino acids. V was shortened by 3 bases and J by 3 bases, with 10 bases between the two germline ends. CDR3 protein: CASSFGSRTDTQYF. The CDR3 nucleotides read TGTGCCAGCAGCTTCGGCTCAAGAACAGATACGCAGTATTTT.

This clonotype was seen more than once but under ten times. V and J are TRBV7-2 and TRBJ1-1, with 7 bases aligning to TRBD1. V was clipped by 5 bases and J by 11 bases; unmatched bases: 8. CDR1 is SGHTA and CDR2 is FQGNSA in the germline V gene. This CDR3 is built from 12 residues. The CDR3 loop is CASSPGTTGAFF. In DNA, the CDR3 is TGTGCCAGCAGCCCGGGGACGACAGGGGCTTTCTTT.

Many counts were recorded for this clonotype. The V and J genes are TRBV27 and TRBJ2-3, with unresolved D. CDR3 length equals 13 residues. Trimming removed 2 bases from V and 4 bases from J, with 7 bases in between. Germline-derived CDR1 and CDR2 are MNHEY and SMNVEV (reference sequence). The CDR3 DNA follows: TGTGCCAGCAGTTTACTCGTTGCAGATACGCAGTATTTT. Translated: CASSLLVADTQYF.

Ten or more counts support this clonotype. The rearrangement links TRBV6-1 to TRBJ2-7; 7 bases are a match to TRBD2. Germline-derived CDR1 and CDR2 are MNHNS and SASEGT. V dropped 6 bases and J dropped 1; count of bases not matched to a gene: 12. The CDR3 spans 16 residues. Here the CDR3 reads CASRPTKRGFSYEQYF. The CDR3 DNA sequence: TGTGCCAGCAGGCCCACCAAGCGGGGTTTTTCCTACGAGCAGTACTTC.

This clonotype was counted ten times or more. The chain has TRBV11-2 and TRBJ1-5, with a weak D call TRBD1 (6 bases). V was clipped by 6 bases and J by 6 bases, with 12 bases between them. The CDR3 covers 13 residues. The germline V gene encodes CDR1 SGHAT and CDR2 FQNNGV. The CDR3 coding sequence is TGTGCCAGCAGAAGAGGGGGTAGTCAGCCCCAGCATTTT. Amino acids: CASRRGGSQPQHF.

This clonotype has a count of ten or more. The chain is built from TRBV20-1 and TRBJ1-4, with D perhaps TRBD1 (6 bases). CDR1 DFQATT and CDR2 SNEGSKA come from the germline V gene (reference sequence). V lost 0 bases and J 8 bases, leaving 19 bases between the germline ends. This CDR3 spans 16 amino acids. The CDR3 protein is CSARDLVRDIREKLFF. In DNA, the CDR3 is TGCAGTGCTAGAGATCTAGTGAGGGACATCCGAGAAAAACTGTTTTTT.

This clonotype came up many times. The genes are TRBV27 and TRBJ2-7, with 8 nucleotides matching TRBD2. V shed 6 bases and J 2 bases; nucleotides not matched to a gene: 3. The CDR3 runs 13 residues. Germline CDR1 reads MNHEY; CDR2 reads SMNVEV (reference sequence). The CDR3 DNA reads TGTGCCAGCAGCCTTAGCGGGGCCTACGAGCAGTACTTC. It encodes CASSLSGAYEQYF.